Described below is a single TCR beta chain sequence and its context. Its antigen is unknown. To make TCR beta libraries, researchers used iRepertoire HTBI primers and Arm-PCR of CDR3 regions. From the multiplex PCR reads, TCRdb called clonotypes with MiXCR, one entry per CDR3 protein. The sample lists roughly 420,000 distinct CDR3 sequences; 15% to 20% were seen once. The sample's time point: newly diagnosed GD, antithyroid drugs for less than 3 months. Making the TCR library involved RNA that had been extracted from PBMCs. Nine milliliters of peripheral blood were taken and placed in EDTA tubes. The CDR3 is made up of 19 amino acids. V was clipped by 0 bases and J by 3 bases, with 18 bases between them. Germline values: CDR1 LNHDA, CDR2 SQIVND (reference sequence). The data originate from a study of regulatory T cells in long-lasting Graves disease. Study outcomes and limitations: In persistent patients, shared public clonotypes (more than 2,500) outnumbered those in new patients (about 890).

The data also belong to a second study, concerning T cells in Graves' hyperthyroidism and ophthalmopathy. That study reports: HTBI primers drove first-round RT-PCR of the TCR CDR3.

The sequence came from a woman under 40 with Graves disease. V is TRBV19 and J is TRBJ2-6; D possibly uses TRBD1 or TRBD2 (6 bases each). This specimen consisted of peripheral blood mononuclear cells (PBMCs), obtained at new diagnosis, from a patient treated with antithyroid drugs. CDR3 sequence: CASSIDPEGVVSGANVLTF. The CDR3 DNA follows: TGTGCCAGTAGTATAGATCCGGAGGGGGTCGTTAGTGGGGCCAACGTCCTGACTTTC.